These 22 T cell receptor beta chains originate from one sample sequenced in a study of cytomegalovirus exposure and HLA in healthy donors. PCR primers comprised 60 Vbeta and 13 Jbeta primers. Measured with immunoSEQ multiplex PCR; TCRdb has only the in-frame clones, and not every one. Of approximately 120,000 clones in the sample, approximately 69% are singletons; the top ten hold 3% to 4.5%. The material sequenced was PBMCs. Every receptor here comes from a middle-aged man in good health and CMV-seropositive.

This clone was observed once. The chain links TRBV4-2 to TRBJ1-6; 8 bases align to TRBD1. Per the germline V gene, CDR1 is LGHNA and CDR2 is YNFKEQ. J was trimmed by 5 bases and V by 4 bases; bases with no gene match: 10. The CDR3 loop spans 17 amino acids. CDR3 coding DNA: TGTGCCAGCAGCCCCCGGACAGGGTCCCTCAATAATTCACCCCTCCACTTT. Protein: CASSPRTGSLNNSPLHF.

This clone was detected once. The chain uses TRBV6-5 and TRBJ1-2; 9 bases align to TRBD1. From germline, CDR1 is MNHEY and CDR2 SVGAGI. The CDR3 spans 15 residues. Trimming took 2 bases from V and 6 from J; bases not matched to a gene: 7. In nucleotides, the CDR3 is TGTGCCAGCAGTTACAGGGGGACAGGGAAAAATGGCTACACCTTC. Its protein is CASSYRGTGKNGYTF.

The rearrangement joins TRBV30 to TRBJ1-1; D might be TRBD1 (6 bases). V was pared by 1 base and J by 2 bases, with 8 bases between. Germline V gene lookup returns CDR1 GTSNPN and CDR2 SVGIG (reference sequence). The CDR3 covers 13 residues. The CDR3 sequence: CAWSEQGNTEAFF. CDR3 DNA sequence: TGTGCCTGGAGTGAACAGGGAAACACTGAAGCTTTCTTT.

The count of this clone is one. This chain links TRBV18 with TRBJ2-7; D remains ambiguous. The CDR3 runs 12 residues. The V end lost 5 bases, the J end lost 0 bases, and 5 bases lay between the germline ends. CDR1 and CDR2 (germline): KGHSH, LQKENI. CDR3 in amino acids: CASSSSSYEQYF. In DNA, the CDR3 is TGTGCCAGCTCATCGAGCTCCTACGAGCAGTACTTC.

The rearrangement links TRBV5-1 to TRBJ1-5, with D possibly being TRBD1 (5 bases). This CDR3 region has 14 residues. V lost 4 bases to trimming and J lost 2 bases, with 10 bases between them. Germline assignment: CDR1 SGHRS and CDR2 YFSETQ. In DNA form, the CDR3 reads TGCGCCAGCAGCATAGACAGCGGCAATCAGCCCCAGCATTTT. It codes for CASSIDSGNQPQHF.

This clone has more than one count but fewer than ten. The chain carries TRBV4-2 and TRBJ2-5; 7 bases match TRBD2. The CDR3 consists of 17 residues. Germline V CDR1 and CDR2: LGHNA, YNFKEQ. V dropped 1 base and J dropped 3; count of bases not matched to a gene: 11. CDR3: CASSQVMASGPEETQYF. CDR3 DNA: TGTGCCAGCAGCCAAGTTATGGCTAGCGGACCGGAAGAGACCCAGTACTTC.

By sample fraction, this clone is large. The chain has TRBV27 and TRBJ2-1, with 7 nucleotides matching TRBD1. With 8 bases clipped from V and 4 bases from J, the junction kept 8 bases outside the gene matches. CDR3 length equals 14 residues. The germline V gene encodes CDR1 MNHEY and CDR2 SMNVEV (reference sequence). CDR3 in DNA: TGTGCCAGCGGCCCGTCGACAGGGTACAATGAGCAGTTCTTC. It specifies CASGPSTGYNEQFF.

V and J are TRBV11-2 and TRBJ2-3, with D possibly TRBD1 on 5 matching bases. Trimming took 5 bases from V and 1 from J, leaving 16 bases between them. The CDR3 is 16 amino acids. CDR1 is SGHAT, CDR2 FQNNGV, per germline. CDR3 nucleotide sequence: TGTGCCAGCAGCCTTGACTTAGGGGCCGGCACAGATACGCAGTATTTT. Its translation: CASSLDLGAGTDTQYF.

DNA of the CDR3: TGCAGCTCGGGACTAGCGGGAGCTAATGAGCAGTTCTTC. This translates into CSSGLAGANEQFF. The rearrangement links TRBV29-1 to TRBJ2-1, with 14 bases matching TRBD2. Germline V CDR1 and CDR2: SQVTM, ANQGSEA. Trimming took 8 bases from V and 7 from J; bases not matched to a gene: 4. The length of the CDR3 is 13 residues.

The chain joins TRBV29-1 to TRBJ2-1; D not certain. The ends were cut back, 4 bases at V and 8 bases at J, with 9 bases in the middle. In germline, CDR1 is SQVTM, CDR2 ANQGSEA. This CDR3 has 11 amino acids. The DNA of the CDR3 is TGCAGCGTTGGAGAACATCATGAGCAGTTCTTC. It specifies CSVGEHHEQFF.

V usage is TRBV28 and J usage is TRBJ2-5; D is perhaps TRBD2 (5 bases). Germline CDR1 is MDHEN and CDR2 is SYDVKM. The CDR3 is 14 amino acids. V lost 5 bases, J lost 1 base, and 11 bases lay in between. The CDR3 reads CASSGLPPQETQYF. The CDR3 bases are TGTGCCAGCAGTGGACTCCCCCCCCAAGAGACCCAGTACTTC.

This sequence joins TRBV2 and TRBJ2-3; 11 bases are a match to TRBD2. Germline loops: CDR1 SNHLY, CDR2 FYNNEI. The CDR3 runs to 16 residues. Trimming took 6 bases from V and 5 from J; bases not matched to a gene: 10. CDR3 region: CASSLPPGTSGDTQYF. In DNA form, the CDR3 reads TGTGCCAGCAGCCTCCCCCCCGGGACTAGCGGAGATACGCAGTATTTT.

Details on this clone: The junction departs from germline at one end; a sequencing error may be responsible. CDR3 sequence reads: CASSQGQGSTQPQHF. In DNA form, the CDR3 reads TGCGCCAGCAGCCAGGGTCAGGGGAGCACTCAGCCCCAGCATTTT. V and J are TRBV4-1 and TRBJ1-5; D is perhaps TRBD1 (6 bases). This CDR3 spans 15 amino acids. Germline V lookup: CDR1 MGHRA, CDR2 YSYEKL.

This rearrangement joins TRBV2 to TRBJ2-7; TRBD2 matches 8 bases. Germline values: CDR1 SNHLY, CDR2 FYNNEI. There are 15 residues in the CDR3. V lost 2 bases, J lost 1 base, and 4 bases stayed unmatched. The CDR3 spells CASSEISGTSYEQYF. The CDR3 DNA is TGTGCCAGCAGTGAAATTAGCGGGACTTCCTACGAGCAGTACTTC.

This chain connects TRBV30 to TRBJ1-1; D gene uncertain. The CDR3 covers 15 residues. V was shortened by 2 bases and J by 3 bases, with 16 bases between the two germline ends. The germline gives CDR1 GTSNPN, CDR2 SVGIG (reference sequence). The CDR3 protein is CAWSFGVLRDTEAFF. The DNA for the CDR3 is TGTGCCTGGAGTTTCGGGGTATTGCGCGACACTGAAGCTTTCTTT.

The chain carries TRBV9 and TRBJ2-2; TRBD1 matches 7 bases. The CDR3 has 15 residues. Per germline, CDR1 SGDLS and CDR2 YYNGEE. V lost 3 bases and J lost 4; bases outside the gene matches: 6. CDR3 sequence reads: CASSAGGQSTGELFF. In DNA, the CDR3 is TGTGCCAGCAGCGCTGGGGGACAGTCCACCGGGGAGCTGTTTTTT.

This clone was observed a few times. The chain uses TRBV4-2 and TRBJ1-3; the match to TRBD1 covers 7 bases. CDR3 length: 18 residues. V lost 4 bases to trimming and J lost 0 bases; unmatched junction nucleotides: 12. Germline lookup yields CDR1 LGHNA and CDR2 YNFKEQ. CDR3 residues: CASSRPPGQQFSGNTIYF. The CDR3 region has the DNA TGTGCCAGCAGCCGCCCTCCGGGACAGCAGTTCTCTGGAAACACCATATATTTT.

There are a few counts of this clone. V gene TRBV11-2 combines with J gene TRBJ2-1; 9 nucleotides agree with TRBD2. CDR3 length: 15 amino acids. V lost 5 bases, J lost 2 bases, and 4 bases stayed unmatched. Germline V gives CDR1 SGHAT, CDR2 FQNNGV. CDR3 residues: CASSMGLAPYNEQFF. The CDR3 coding sequence is TGTGCCAGCAGCATGGGACTAGCCCCCTACAATGAGCAGTTCTTC.

The V and J genes are TRBV11-2 and TRBJ2-3; 7 positions agree with TRBD2. CDR1 SGHAT and CDR2 FQNNGV come from the germline V gene. V lost 2 bases, J lost 6 bases, and 5 bases stayed unmatched. The CDR3 length is 14 residues. The CDR3 protein is CASSLSGGGDTQYF. Here the CDR3 DNA reads TGTGCCAGCAGCTTAAGTGGGGGAGGGGATACGCAGTATTTT.

This clone was seen a handful of times. The V and J genes are TRBV29-1 and TRBJ2-6, with 10 bases fitting TRBD1. CDR3 length: 18 residues. J was trimmed by 1 base and V by 4 bases; bases with no gene match: 10. Germline CDR1 reads SQVTM; CDR2 reads ANQGSEA. The CDR3 spells CSVGNPGTGESGANVLTF. The DNA of the CDR3 is TGCAGCGTTGGAAACCCCGGGACAGGGGAGTCTGGGGCCAACGTCCTGACTTTC.

J is TRBJ2-4 and V is TRBV5-4, with D perhaps matching TRBD2 (5 bases). V was cut by 0 bases and J by 15 bases, with 25 bases left in between. Germline V gene sequence: CDR1 SGHNT, CDR2 YYREEE (reference sequence). This CDR3 has 16 amino acids. The CDR3 here is CASSLGASTPAGVAYF. The CDR3 DNA reads as TGTGCCAGCAGCTTGGGGGCTAGCACACCGGCTGGGGTTGCGTACTTC.

The chain carries TRBV6-1 and TRBJ2-1; 8 bases are a match to TRBD1. The V and J ends lost 7 bases and 6 bases, in that order; junction bases with no gene match: 11. This CDR3 comprises 15 residues. Germline V CDR1 and CDR2: MNHNS, SASEGT. CDR3 residues: CASTFGQGSGNEQFF. CDR3 sequence (DNA): TGTGCCAGCACCTTCGGACAGGGTTCTGGCAATGAGCAGTTCTTC.